This is a list of T cell receptor beta chains from one sample in a study of T cell responses to AZD1222 COVID-19 vaccine. Libraries were prepared by immunoSEQ multiplex PCR; TCRdb keeps only in-frame clonotypes and omits some of them. Counted here are about 170,000 clones, 87% occurring once; the ten biggest clones make up 2.6%. The source material was peripheral blood, sampled on day 0 of AZD1222 vaccination. These receptors all come from an adult in good health. The CDR3 runs from the conserved cysteine through the conserved F or W. A D gene is named only where the DNA matches it firmly. Only part of the rows carry a size: once, few, many, or a class if the clone is expanded.

CDR3aa,CDR3nt,v_gene,abundance,j_gene,d_gene
CVSGSNEQYF,TGTGTTAGCGGGAGCAACGAGCAGTACTTC,TRBV28,-,TRBJ2-7,TRBD2
CASGTSGRAHGELFF,TGTGCCAGCGGAACTAGCGGGAGGGCCCACGGGGAGCTGTTTTTT,TRBV6-5,-,TRBJ2-2,TRBD2
CASSLFGDTQYF,TGTGCCAGCAGTTTATTCGGTGATACGCAGTATTTT,TRBV27,once,TRBJ2-3,-
CASSYDRDQPQHF,TGTGCCAGCAGTTATGACAGGGACCAGCCCCAGCATTTT,TRBV5-4,-,TRBJ1-5,TRBD1
CASSLKNIQYF,TGTGCCAGCAGCCTCAAAAACATTCAGTACTTC,TRBV3-1/TRBV3-2,-,TRBJ2-4,-
CASSPLGYPTDTQYF,TGTGCCAGCTCACCACTGGGCTACCCCACAGATACGCAGTATTTT,TRBV18,once,TRBJ2-3,-
CATSRDYRGETQYF,TGTGCCACCAGCAGAGATTATCGGGGAGAGACCCAGTACTTC,TRBV15,-,TRBJ2-5,-
CAWAQGGGTEAFF,TGTGCCTGGGCACAGGGGGGTGGCACTGAAGCTTTCTTT,TRBV30,-,TRBJ1-1,TRBD1
CASSRDVSTGELFF,TGTGCCAGCAGCCGGGACGTCAGCACCGGGGAGCTGTTTTTT,TRBV5-4,few,TRBJ2-2,-
CASSEARLVGGKNIQYF,TGTGCCAGCAGTGAAGCCCGATTGGTAGGGGGCAAAAACATTCAGTACTTC,TRBV6-1,-,TRBJ2-4,-
CASSFLGINTEAFF,TGTGCCAGCAGCTTCTTAGGGATTAACACTGAAGCTTTCTTT,TRBV5-4,once,TRBJ1-1,-
CAITQGLINQPQHF,TGTGCCATCACACAGGGCCTCATCAATCAGCCCCAGCATTTT,TRBV28,-,TRBJ1-5,-
CASSRHPGGDTEAFF,TGTGCCAGCAGTAGACACCCCGGGGGGGACACTGAAGCTTTCTTT,TRBV6-4,-,TRBJ1-1,-
CASSPDQTYGVQFF,TGTGCCAGCTCACCTGACCAGACCTACGGGGTTCAGTTCTTC,TRBV18,-,TRBJ2-1,-
CASSLVGDNEQFF,TGTGCCAGCAGTTTAGTAGGGGACAATGAGCAGTTCTTC,TRBV12-3/TRBV12-4,-,TRBJ2-1,-
CASSLRGEADTQYF,TGTGCCAGCAGTTTGAGGGGGGAGGCAGATACGCAGTATTTT,TRBV6-5,-,TRBJ2-3,-
CASRERNRGPKLFF,TGTGCCAGCAGAGAAAGAAACAGGGGGCCAAAACTGTTTTTT,TRBV2,-,TRBJ1-4,TRBD1
CASSPTNYEQYF,TGTGCCAGCAGTCCCACTAACTACGAGCAGTACTTC,TRBV27,-,TRBJ2-7,-
CASSHVSGGQGQPQHF,TGCGCCAGCAGCCACGTATCTGGGGGACAGGGTCAGCCCCAGCATTTT,TRBV4-1,-,TRBJ1-5,TRBD1
CASSFPDVNNSPLHF,TGTGCCAGTAGTTTTCCCGATGTCAATAATTCACCCCTCCACTTT,TRBV19,-,TRBJ1-6,-
CASSITRISSTGELFF,TGTGCCAGTAGTATAACCCGGATTTCGAGCACCGGGGAGCTGTTTTTT,TRBV19,-,TRBJ2-2,-
CASSPLVKRQETQYF,TGTGCCAGCAGCCCCCTCGTGAAGCGGCAAGAGACCCAGTACTTC,TRBV6-4,-,TRBJ2-5,-
CASSFLTGPRSNYGYTF,TGTGCCAGCAGCTTCTTGACAGGGCCACGCTCTAACTATGGCTACACCTTC,TRBV5-6,-,TRBJ1-2,TRBD1
CASSLSGLLNEQFF,TGTGCCAGCAGCTTATCTGGACTCCTTAATGAGCAGTTCTTC,TRBV7-3,-,TRBJ2-1,-
CASTPLAGGGYEQYF,TGTGCCAGCACCCCGCTAGCGGGAGGGGGCTACGAGCAGTACTTC,TRBV6-5,-,TRBJ2-7,TRBD2
CASSTGDDYGYTF,TGTGCCAGCTCGACAGGGGACGACTATGGCTACACCTTC,TRBV18,-,TRBJ1-2,TRBD1
CASSLRVQETQYF,TGTGCCAGCAGTCTCAGGGTGCAAGAGACCCAGTACTTC,TRBV6-5,-,TRBJ2-5,-
CASSLPRAGGPWEQYF,TGTGCCAGCAGCTTGCCCCGGGCGGGAGGGCCTTGGGAGCAGTACTTC,TRBV7-9,-,TRBJ2-7,TRBD2
CAISEASPPTINYF,TGTGCCATCAGTGAAGCTAGTCCGCCGACTATCAATTACTTC,TRBV10-3,-,TRBJ2-7,-
CASTPGTANTEAFF,TGTGCCAGCACCCCAGGGACAGCGAACACTGAAGCTTTCTTT,TRBV28,-,TRBJ1-1,TRBD1
CASSVGVSSGNTIYF,TGTGCCAGCAGCGTGGGTGTAAGCTCTGGAAACACCATATATTTT,TRBV9,-,TRBJ1-3,-
CAWSERGAGSYQPQHF,TGTGCCTGGAGTGAGAGAGGGGCAGGGTCCTATCAGCCCCAGCATTTT,TRBV30,-,TRBJ1-5,-
CASSTLGDDGNTIYF,TGTGCCAGCAGTACCCTAGGGGACGATGGAAACACCATATATTTT,TRBV6-5,-,TRBJ1-3,-
CASSIGTGPEKLFF,TGTGCCAGTAGTATTGGGACAGGGCCTGAAAAACTGTTTTTT,TRBV19,once,TRBJ1-4,TRBD1
CASSTTSGGTYEQYF,TGTGCCAGCAGCACGACTAGCGGGGGCACCTACGAGCAGTACTTC,TRBV11-2,once,TRBJ2-7,TRBD2